A selection of T cell receptor beta chains follows, all from one sample in a study of OX40 agonist ivuxolimab in advanced cancers. Generated by immunoSEQ multiplex PCR, the TCRdb table keeps only in-frame clones and is missing some. Altogether around 55,000 clones are present, 75% to 90% being singletons, with the ten largest covering approximately 11%. The sample was CD4+ or CD8+ T cells sorted from blood, taken in a trial of the OX40 agonist ivuxolimab. The receptors derive from an adult with an advanced solid tumor such as melanoma, head and neck, liver or kidney cancer. The CDR3 runs from the conserved cysteine through the conserved F or W. The D gene is left open where the match is weak.

v_call cdr3_length d_call cdr3_aa
TRBV27 13 TRBD2 CAATGRRRETQYF
TRBV19 18 TRBD1 CASSGIEGAWSGANVLTF
TRBV9 16 - CASSVGVDQGGRGYTF
TRBV6-6 12 - CASSIGVYEQYF
TRBV19 15 - CASSISVISYNEQFF
TRBV5-6 14 - CASSAEGGNEKLFF
TRBV11-2 13 - CASSLSGGQPQHF
TRBV28 14 - CASSSWTDQETQYF
TRBV19 18 - CASSIGYLSESTNEKLFF
TRBV4-3 16 - CASSQDLTGSGYGYTF
TRBV7-3 17 TRBD1 CASSSIHSDRGWTEAFF
TRBV18 15 TRBD1 CASSPSRGTGNEQYF
TRBV5-4 17 TRBD1 CASSLGDRGLTYNEQFF
TRBV7-9 12 - CASSPYYNEQFF
TRBV6-6 15 TRBD1 CASNRPGQDYNEQFF